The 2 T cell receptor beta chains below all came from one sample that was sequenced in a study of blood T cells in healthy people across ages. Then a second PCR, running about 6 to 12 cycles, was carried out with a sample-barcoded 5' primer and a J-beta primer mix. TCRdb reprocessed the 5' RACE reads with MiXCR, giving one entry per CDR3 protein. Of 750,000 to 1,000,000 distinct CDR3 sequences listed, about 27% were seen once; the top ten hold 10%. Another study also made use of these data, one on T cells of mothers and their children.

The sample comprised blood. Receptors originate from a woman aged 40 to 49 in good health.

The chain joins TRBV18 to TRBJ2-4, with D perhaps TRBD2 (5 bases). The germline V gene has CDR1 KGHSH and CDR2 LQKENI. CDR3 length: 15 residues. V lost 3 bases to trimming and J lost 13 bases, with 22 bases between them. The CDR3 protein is CASSPVRTDYNEQYF. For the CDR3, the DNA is TGTGCCAGCTCACCGGTTAGAACTGACTACAATGAGCAGTACTTC.

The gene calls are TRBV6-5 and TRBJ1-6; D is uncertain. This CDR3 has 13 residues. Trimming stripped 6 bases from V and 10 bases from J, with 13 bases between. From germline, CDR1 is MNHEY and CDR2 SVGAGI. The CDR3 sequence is CASRGPGQSPLHF. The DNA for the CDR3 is TGTGCCAGCAGGGGCCCAGGTCAATCACCCCTCCACTTT.